These T cell receptor beta chains were read from a single sample in a study of cytomegalovirus exposure and HLA in healthy donors. The data were produced by immunoSEQ multiplex PCR, yet TCRdb's version contains in-frame clones alone and is incomplete. The sample carries some 95,000 clones, approximately 70% recorded once. Sequencing was done on a sample of PBMCs. These receptors were obtained from a young man in good health and CMV-seronegative. Both conserved end residues are part of each CDR3. The order of the fields is CDR3 length, clone size, D gene, V gene, J gene, CDR3 protein, CDR3 DNA. The D gene is left open where the match is weak. Size tells how often a clone was seen (once, few, many) or the class of an expanded clone, and some rows leave it out.

17	.	.	TRBV19	TRBJ1-1	CASAGWGGAKMNTEAFF	TGTGCCAGTGCCGGTTGGGGGGGAGCCAAAATGAACACTGAAGCTTTCTTT
17	few	.	TRBV4-1	TRBJ2-3	CASSQERSAHPGDTQYF	TGCGCCAGCAGCCAAGAAAGGTCGGCTCACCCAGGGGATACGCAGTATTTT
15	.	TRBD1	TRBV2	TRBJ1-5	CASSVNQGVGQPQHF	TGTGCCAGCAGTGTAAATCAGGGGGTCGGTCAGCCCCAGCATTTT
14	.	.	TRBV2	TRBJ1-1	CASSDTDRNTEAFF	TGTGCCAGCAGTGATACTGACAGGAACACTGAAGCTTTCTTT
14	.	.	TRBV27	TRBJ1-1	CASSLQQVNTEAFF	TGTGCCAGCAGTCTACAACAGGTGAACACTGAAGCTTTCTTT
14	few	TRBD2	TRBV30	TRBJ2-5	CAWSRGLAEETQYF	TGTGCCTGGAGTCGTGGACTAGCTGAAGAGACCCAGTACTTC
15	.	.	TRBV27	TRBJ2-7	CASSPKAGASYEQYF	TGTGCCAGCAGTCCAAAGGCGGGGGCTTCCTACGAGCAGTACTTC
15	.	.	TRBV9	TRBJ1-3	CASSEDIYSGNTIYF	TGTGCCAGCAGCGAGGACATCTACTCTGGAAACACCATATATTTT
16	.	.	TRBV9	TRBJ2-6	CASSVGMSSGANVLTF	TGTGCCAGCAGCGTCGGGATGAGCTCTGGGGCCAACGTCCTGACTTTC
15	.	TRBD1	TRBV4-1	TRBJ2-6	CASRHDRDGANVLTF	TGCGCCAGCAGACACGACAGGGATGGGGCCAACGTCCTGACTTTC